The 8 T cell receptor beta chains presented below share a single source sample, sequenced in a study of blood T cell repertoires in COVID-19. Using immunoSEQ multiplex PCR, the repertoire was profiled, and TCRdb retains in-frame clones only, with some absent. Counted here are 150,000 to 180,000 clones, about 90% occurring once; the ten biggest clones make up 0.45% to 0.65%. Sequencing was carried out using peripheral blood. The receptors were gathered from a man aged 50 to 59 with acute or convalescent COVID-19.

This chain's CDR3 is CASSGRFPYNEQFF. As DNA, the CDR3 is TGTGCCAGTAGCGGGAGATTCCCTTACAATGAGCAGTTCTTC. V and J are TRBV21-1 and TRBJ2-1; whether TRBD2, the table's D call, matches the DNA was not checked. TRBV21-1 is a recognized pseudogene. The CDR3 is 14 amino acids.

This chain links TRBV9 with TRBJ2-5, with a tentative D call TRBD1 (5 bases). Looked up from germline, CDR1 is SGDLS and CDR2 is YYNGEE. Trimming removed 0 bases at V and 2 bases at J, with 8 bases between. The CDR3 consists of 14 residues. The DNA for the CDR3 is TGTGCCAGCAGCGTAGATGGACAACAAGAGACCCAGTACTTC. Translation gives CASSVDGQQETQYF.

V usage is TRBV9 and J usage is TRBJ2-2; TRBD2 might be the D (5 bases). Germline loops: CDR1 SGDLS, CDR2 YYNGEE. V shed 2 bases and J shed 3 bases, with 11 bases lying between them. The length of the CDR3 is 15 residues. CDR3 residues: CASSVYGEDTGELFF. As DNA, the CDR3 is TGTGCCAGCAGCGTCTACGGGGAAGACACCGGGGAGCTGTTTTTT.

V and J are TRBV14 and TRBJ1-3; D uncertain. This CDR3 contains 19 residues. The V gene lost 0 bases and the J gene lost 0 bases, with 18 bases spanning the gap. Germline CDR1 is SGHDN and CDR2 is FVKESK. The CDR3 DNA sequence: TGTGCCAGCAGCCAAGACCCAACACTATATTTCAACTCTGGAAACACCATATATTTT. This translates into CASSQDPTLYFNSGNTIYF. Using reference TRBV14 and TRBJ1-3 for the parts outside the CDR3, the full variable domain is EAGVTQFPSHSVIEKGQTVTLRCDPISGHDNLYWYRRVMGKEIKFLLHFVKESKQDESGMPNNRFLAERTGGTYSTLKVQPAELEDSGVYFCASSQDPTLYFNSGNTIYFGEGSWLTVV.

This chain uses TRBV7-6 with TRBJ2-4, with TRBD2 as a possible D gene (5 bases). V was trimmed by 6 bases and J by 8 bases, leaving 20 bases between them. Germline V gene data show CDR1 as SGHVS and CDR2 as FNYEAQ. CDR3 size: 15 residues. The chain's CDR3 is CASSLRGGREYIQYF. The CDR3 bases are TGTGCCAGCAGTCTCCGAGGTGGTAGGGAGTACATTCAGTACTTC.

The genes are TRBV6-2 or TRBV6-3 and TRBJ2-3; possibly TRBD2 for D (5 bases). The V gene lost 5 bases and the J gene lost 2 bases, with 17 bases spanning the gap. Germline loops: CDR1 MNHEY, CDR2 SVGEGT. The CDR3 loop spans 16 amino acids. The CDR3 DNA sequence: TGTGCCAGCAGTCTCCGTTCGGGGTCCTCCACAGATACGCAGTATTTT. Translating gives CASSLRSGSSTDTQYF.

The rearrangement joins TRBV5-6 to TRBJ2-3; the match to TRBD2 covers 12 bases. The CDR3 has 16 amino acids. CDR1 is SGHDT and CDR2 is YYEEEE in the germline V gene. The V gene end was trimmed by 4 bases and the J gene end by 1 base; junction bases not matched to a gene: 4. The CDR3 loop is CASSPRLAGGTDTQYF. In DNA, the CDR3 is TGTGCCAGCAGCCCGCGACTAGCGGGAGGCACAGATACGCAGTATTTT.

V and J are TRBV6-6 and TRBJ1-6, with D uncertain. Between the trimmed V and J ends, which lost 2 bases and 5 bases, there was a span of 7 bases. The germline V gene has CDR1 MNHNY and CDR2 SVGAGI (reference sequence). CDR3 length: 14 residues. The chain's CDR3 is CASSYVGHNSPLHF. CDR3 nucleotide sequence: TGTGCCAGCAGTTACGTGGGCCATAATTCACCCCTCCACTTT.